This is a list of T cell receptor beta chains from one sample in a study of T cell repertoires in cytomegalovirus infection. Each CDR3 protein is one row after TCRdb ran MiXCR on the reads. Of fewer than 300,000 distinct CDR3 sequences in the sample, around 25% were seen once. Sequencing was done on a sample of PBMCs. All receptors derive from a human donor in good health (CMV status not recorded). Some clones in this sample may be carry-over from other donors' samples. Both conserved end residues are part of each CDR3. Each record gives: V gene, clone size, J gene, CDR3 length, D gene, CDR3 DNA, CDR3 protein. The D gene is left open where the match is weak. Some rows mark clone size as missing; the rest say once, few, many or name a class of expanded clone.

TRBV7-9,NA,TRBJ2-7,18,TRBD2,TGTGCCAGCAGCGAAGGACTAGCGGGAGGGCCCCCTCGAGGCGAGCAGTACTTC,CASSEGLAGGPPRGEQYF
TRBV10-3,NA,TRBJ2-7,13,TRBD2,TGTGCCATCAAGACTAGCCGAGGGCTCGAGCAGTACTTC,CAIKTSRGLEQYF
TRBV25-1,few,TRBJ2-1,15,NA,TGTGCCAGCAGTGAACCGGGAGCTCTCTCTGGGGAGCAGTTCTTC,CASSEPGALSGEQFF
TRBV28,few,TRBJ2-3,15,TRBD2,TGTGCCAGCGGCTCTCCAGCGGGGGCCGGGGATACGCAGTATTTT,CASGSPAGAGDTQYF
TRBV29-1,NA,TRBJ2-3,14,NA,TGCAGCGTTGAGAAGGGGTGGGGCACAGATACGCAGTATTTT,CSVEKGWGTDTQYF
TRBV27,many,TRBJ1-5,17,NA,TGTGCCAGCAGCGGCGGATTGGGCAGGGGTAGTAATCAGCCCCAGCATTTT,CASSGGLGRGSNQPQHF
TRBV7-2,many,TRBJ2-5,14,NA,TGTGCCAGCAGCCGAGATTTAGGGTCTGAGACCCAGTACTTC,CASSRDLGSETQYF
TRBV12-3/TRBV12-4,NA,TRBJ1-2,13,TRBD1,TGTGCCAGCAGTTTTGGACAGGGTAAAGGCTACACCTTC,CASSFGQGKGYTF
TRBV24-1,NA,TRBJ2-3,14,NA,TGTGCCACCATGAAGGACGGAACCACAGATACGCAGTATTTT,CATMKDGTTDTQYF
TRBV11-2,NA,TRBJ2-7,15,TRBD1,TGTGCCAGCAGCCTTTCGACAGGGGGATTCTACGAGCAGTACTTC,CASSLSTGGFYEQYF
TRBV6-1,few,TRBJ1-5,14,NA,TGTGCCAGCAGTGAATCCCCAGGAAATCAGCCCCAGCATTTT,CASSESPGNQPQHF
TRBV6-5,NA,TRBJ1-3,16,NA,TGTGACAGCAGTCTTCAAGGACCTTACTCTGGAAACACCATATATTTT,CDSSLQGPYSGNTIYF
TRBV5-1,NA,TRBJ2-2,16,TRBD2,TGCGCCAGCAGCCAGACTAGCGGGATAAACACCGGGGAGCTGTTTTTT,CASSQTSGINTGELFF
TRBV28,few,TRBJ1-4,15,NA,TGTGCCAGCGGAAGAGCGGCGGGATTTAATGAAAAACTGTTTTTT,CASGRAAGFNEKLFF
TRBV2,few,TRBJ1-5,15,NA,TGTGCCAGCAGTGAAGCGTTGGGCGATAATCAGCCCCAGCATTTT,CASSEALGDNQPQHF
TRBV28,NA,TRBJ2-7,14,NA,TGTGCCAGCAGTTTAGATTCGGCGCGGTTCGAGCAGTACTTC,CASSLDSARFEQYF
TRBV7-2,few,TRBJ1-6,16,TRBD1,TGTGCCAGCAGCTTGGGGGCGGGGACAGGGGGTTCACCCCTCCACTTT,CASSLGAGTGGSPLHF
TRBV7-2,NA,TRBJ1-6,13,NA,TGTGCCAGCAGCCTCCTCGGGAGGTCACCCCTCCACTTT,CASSLLGRSPLHF
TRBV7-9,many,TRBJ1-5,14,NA,TGTGCCAGCACCCTTGACGGTAGCAATCAGCCCCAGCATTTT,CASTLDGSNQPQHF
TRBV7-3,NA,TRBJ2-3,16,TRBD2,TGTGCCAGCAGCGGATGGGGCCTAGCGGACACAGATACGCAGTATTTT,CASSGWGLADTDTQYF
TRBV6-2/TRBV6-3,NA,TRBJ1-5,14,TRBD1,TGTGCCAGCAGTCCAGGGGGGCTCAGTCAGCCCCAGCATTTT,CASSPGGLSQPQHF
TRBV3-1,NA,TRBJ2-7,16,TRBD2,TGTGCCAGCAGCCAAGGGCCCAGCGGGAGTAAATACGAGCAGTACTTC,CASSQGPSGSKYEQYF
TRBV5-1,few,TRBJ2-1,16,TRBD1,TGCGCCAGCAGCGACGCTACCGGGACAGTCTACAATGAGCAGTTCTTC,CASSDATGTVYNEQFF
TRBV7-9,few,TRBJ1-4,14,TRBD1,TGTGCCAGCAGCCGACAGGGGTGGGACGAAAAACTGTTTTTT,CASSRQGWDEKLFF
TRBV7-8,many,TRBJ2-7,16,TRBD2,TGTGCCAGCAGCCCGGGACTAGCGGGAGGATCCTACGAGCAGTACTTC,CASSPGLAGGSYEQYF
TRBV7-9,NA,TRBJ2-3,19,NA,TGTGCCAGCAGCTTAGGACGGGAGGACAGGGCTTCTAGCACAGATACGCAGTATTTT,CASSLGREDRASSTDTQYF
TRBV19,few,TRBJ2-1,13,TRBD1,TGTGGGGTACTGGACAGGGGGCAAGGTGAGCAGTTCTTC,CGVLDRGQGEQFF
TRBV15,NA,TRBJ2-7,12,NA,TGTGCCACCAGCAGAGAGGGCTACGAGCAGTACTTC,CATSREGYEQYF
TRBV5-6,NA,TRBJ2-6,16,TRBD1,TGTGCCAGCAGCGATCAGGGGGCGGCTGGGGCCAACGTCCTGACTTTC,CASSDQGAAGANVLTF
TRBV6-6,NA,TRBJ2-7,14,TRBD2,TGTGCCAGCGGGGATAGCGGGAGCTCCTACGAGCAGTACTTC,CASGDSGSSYEQYF
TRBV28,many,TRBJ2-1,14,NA,TGTGCCAGCAGAACGGACAGATCGTACAATGAGCAGTTCTTC,CASRTDRSYNEQFF
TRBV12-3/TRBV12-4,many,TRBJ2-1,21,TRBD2,TGTGCCAGCACCTTTCGGTCTGGGGGACTAGCGGGAGCGAGCTCCTACAATGAGCAGTTCTTC,CASTFRSGGLAGASSYNEQFF
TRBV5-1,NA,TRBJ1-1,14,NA,TGCGCCAGCAGCTTGGTGTCAGCCGACACTGAAGCTTTCTTT,CASSLVSADTEAFF
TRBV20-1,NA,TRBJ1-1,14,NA,TGCAGTGCTAGAGAACCCCTCAAGAACACTGAAGCTTTCTTT,CSAREPLKNTEAFF
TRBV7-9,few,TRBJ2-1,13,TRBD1,TGTGCCAGCAGCGCGACAGGGTTGAGTGAGCAGTTCTTC,CASSATGLSEQFF
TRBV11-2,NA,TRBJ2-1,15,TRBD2,TGTGCCAGCAGTCCAGCGGGGGCCCTATACAATGAGCAGTTCTTC,CASSPAGALYNEQFF
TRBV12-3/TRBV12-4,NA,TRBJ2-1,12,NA,TGTGCCAGCAGTTTTAGCTGGGGAGAGCAGTTCTTC,CASSFSWGEQFF
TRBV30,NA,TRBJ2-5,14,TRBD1,TGTGCCTGGAGGCCCCGGACAGGGACGGAGACCCAGTACTTC,CAWRPRTGTETQYF
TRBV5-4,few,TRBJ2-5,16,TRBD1,TGTGCCAGCAGCTTCGGGACAGGGGGGGTCCAAGAGACCCAGTACTTC,CASSFGTGGVQETQYF
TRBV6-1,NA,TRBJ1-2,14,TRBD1,TGTGCCAGCAGTGTTAATCCTCAGGGGGAAGGCTACACCTTC,CASSVNPQGEGYTF
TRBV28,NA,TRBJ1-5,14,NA,TGTGCCAGCAGGAAGGGACACCTAAATCAGCCCCAGCATTTT,CASRKGHLNQPQHF
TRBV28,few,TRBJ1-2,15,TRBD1,TGTGCCAGCAGTTTGCCCGACAGGGGGCGCGATGGCTACACCTTC,CASSLPDRGRDGYTF
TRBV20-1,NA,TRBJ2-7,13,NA,TGCAGTGCTAGCCGCGGTAGCTCCTACGAGCAGTACTTC,CSASRGSSYEQYF
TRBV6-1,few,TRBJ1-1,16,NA,TGTGCCAGCAGTGAAGGAGAGGGAGGGGGTAGCACTGAAGCTTTCTTT,CASSEGEGGGSTEAFF
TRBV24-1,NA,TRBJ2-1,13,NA,TGTGCCACCCAGGTAAGCTCCTACAATGAGCAGTTCTTC,CATQVSSYNEQFF
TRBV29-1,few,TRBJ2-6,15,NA,TGCAGCGTTGAGACCTCAGGGTCTGGGGCCAACGTCCTGACTTTC,CSVETSGSGANVLTF
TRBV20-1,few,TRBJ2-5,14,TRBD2,TGCAGTGCAGGACTAGCGGAGGGGAGAGAGACCCAGTACTTC,CSAGLAEGRETQYF
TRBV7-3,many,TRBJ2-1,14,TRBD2,TGTGCCAGCAGCTCACGGGGGGGCGGCAATGAGCAGTTCTTC,CASSSRGGGNEQFF
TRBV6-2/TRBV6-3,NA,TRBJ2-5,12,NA,TGTGCCAGCAGCGACAGTCTGGAGACCCAGTACTTC,CASSDSLETQYF
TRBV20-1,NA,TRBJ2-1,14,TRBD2,TGCAGTGCCAATCTAGCGGGAGGGCCCTATGAGCAGTTCTTC,CSANLAGGPYEQFF
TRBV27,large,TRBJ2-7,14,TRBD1,TGTGCCAGCAGTCTACAGGGGGCGAACTACGAGCAGTACTTC,CASSLQGANYEQYF
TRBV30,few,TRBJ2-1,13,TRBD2,TGTGCCTGGATGGGAGGGCCCTACAATGAGCAGTTCTTC,CAWMGGPYNEQFF
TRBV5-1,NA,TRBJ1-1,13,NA,TGCGCCAGCAGCGGGGGCACGAACACTGAAGCTTTCTTT,CASSGGTNTEAFF
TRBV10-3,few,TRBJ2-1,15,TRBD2,TGTGCCATCAGCGGTAATAGCGGGATGGAGAATGAGCAGTTCTTC,CAISGNSGMENEQFF
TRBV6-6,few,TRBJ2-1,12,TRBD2,TGTGCCAGCAGCTCGGGGAGGGACTATCAGTTCTTC,CASSSGRDYQFF